This passage covers 2 T cell receptor beta chains from one sample sequenced in a study of blood T cell repertoires in COVID-19. Sequenced by immunoSEQ multiplex PCR; TCRdb stores in-frame clones only, minus some. The table shows 300,000 or so clones, with 70% to 90% occurring only once. Specimen: peripheral blood. The receptors originated from a man in his 70s with acute or convalescent COVID-19.

The chain links TRBV28 to TRBJ1-2; TRBD1 matches at 8 bases. This CDR3 spans 15 amino acids. The J segment lost 4 bases and the V segment lost 1 base, leaving 5 bases of the junction unmatched. CDR1 is MDHEN, CDR2 SYDVKM, per germline. CDR3 sequence reads: CASSLLQGAGYGYTF. The CDR3 DNA reads as TGTGCCAGCAGTTTATTGCAGGGGGCGGGCTATGGCTACACCTTC.

The chain joins TRBV28 to TRBJ1-6; TRBD1 matches 7 bases. The CDR3 has 15 residues. In germline, CDR1 is MDHEN, CDR2 SYDVKM. With V trimmed by 2 bases and J by 6 bases, 4 bases remained unmatched. CDR3 nucleotide sequence: TGTGCCAGCAGTTTACCCGGACAGGTTAATTCACCCCTCCACTTT. Translated, it gives CASSLPGQVNSPLHF.